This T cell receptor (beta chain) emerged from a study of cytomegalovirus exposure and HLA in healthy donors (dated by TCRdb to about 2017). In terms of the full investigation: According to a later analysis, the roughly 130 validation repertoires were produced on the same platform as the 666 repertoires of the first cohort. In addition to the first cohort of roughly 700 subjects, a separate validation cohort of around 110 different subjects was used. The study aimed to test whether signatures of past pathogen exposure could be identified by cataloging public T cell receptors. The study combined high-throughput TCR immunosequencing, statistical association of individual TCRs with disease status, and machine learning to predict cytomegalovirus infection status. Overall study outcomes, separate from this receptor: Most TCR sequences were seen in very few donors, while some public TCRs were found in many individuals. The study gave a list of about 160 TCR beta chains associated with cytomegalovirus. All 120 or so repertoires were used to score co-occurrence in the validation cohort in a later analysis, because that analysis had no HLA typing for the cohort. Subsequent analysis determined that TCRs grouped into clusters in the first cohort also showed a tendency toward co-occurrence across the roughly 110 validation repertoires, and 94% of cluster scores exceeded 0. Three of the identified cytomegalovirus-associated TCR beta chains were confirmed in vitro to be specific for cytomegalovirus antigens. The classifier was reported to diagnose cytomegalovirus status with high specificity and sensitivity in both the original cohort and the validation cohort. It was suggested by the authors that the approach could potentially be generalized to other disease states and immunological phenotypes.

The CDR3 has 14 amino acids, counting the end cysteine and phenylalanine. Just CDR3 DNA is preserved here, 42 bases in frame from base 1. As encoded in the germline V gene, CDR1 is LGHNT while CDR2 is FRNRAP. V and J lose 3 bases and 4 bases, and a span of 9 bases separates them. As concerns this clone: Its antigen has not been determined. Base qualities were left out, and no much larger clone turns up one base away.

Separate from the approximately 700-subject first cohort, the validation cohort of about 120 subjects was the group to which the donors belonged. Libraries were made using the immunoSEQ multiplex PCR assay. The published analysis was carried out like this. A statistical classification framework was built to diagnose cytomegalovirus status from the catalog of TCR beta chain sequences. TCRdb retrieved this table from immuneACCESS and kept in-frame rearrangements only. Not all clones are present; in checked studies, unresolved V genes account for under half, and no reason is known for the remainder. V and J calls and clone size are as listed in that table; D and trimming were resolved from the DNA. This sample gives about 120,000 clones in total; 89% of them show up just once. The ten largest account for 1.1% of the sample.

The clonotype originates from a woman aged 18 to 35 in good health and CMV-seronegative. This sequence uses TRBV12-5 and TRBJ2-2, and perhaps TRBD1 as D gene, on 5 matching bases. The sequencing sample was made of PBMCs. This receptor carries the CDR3 CASGFSQGTGELFF. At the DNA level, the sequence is TGTGCTAGTGGTTTCTCCCAGGGCACCGGGGAGCTGTTTTTT.